This TCR beta chain originates from a study of shared clonotypes between healthy human individuals. Naive CD8 cells lacked CD45RO and underwent positive selection for CCR7, leaving out terminally differentiated effector memory CD45RA+ cells. Genomic DNA from each subset was divided evenly over several immunoSEQ plates. Clones were read by immunoSEQ multiplex PCR, and TCRdb kept only the in-frame ones, dropping some. This repertoire shows 650,000 to 800,000 clones, 92% found once; its top ten account for 24%. V was trimmed by 0 bases and J by 4 bases, leaving 11 bases between them. The germline V gene encodes CDR1 SGDLS and CDR2 YYNGEE. The CDR3 length is 14 residues. Note on this clone: Different DNA sequences within this sample yield the same CDR3.

This sequence joins TRBV9 and TRBJ2-7, with D maybe TRBD2 (5 bases). The specimen sequenced was naive CD8+ T cells sorted from blood. This receptor was identified in a man aged 25-45 years in good health. The CDR3 spells CASSVGGNSYEQYF. CDR3 DNA: TGTGCCAGCAGCGTAGGAGGGAACTCGTACGAGCAGTACTTC.